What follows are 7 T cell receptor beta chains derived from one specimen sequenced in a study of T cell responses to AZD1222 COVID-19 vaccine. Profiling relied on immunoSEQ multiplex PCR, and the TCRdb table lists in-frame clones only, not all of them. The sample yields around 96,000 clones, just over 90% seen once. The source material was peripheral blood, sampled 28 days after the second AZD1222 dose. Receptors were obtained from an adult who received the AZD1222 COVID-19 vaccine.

CDR3 region: CASSPDYPSSYEQYF. CDR3 coding DNA: TGTGCCAGCTCACCAGACTACCCGAGCTCCTACGAGCAGTACTTC. V usage is TRBV18 and J usage is TRBJ2-7; tentatively, D is TRBD2 (5 bases). V dropped 2 bases and J dropped 0 bases, with 11 bases sitting between them. There are 15 residues in the CDR3. The V gene's germline CDR1 is KGHSH and CDR2 LQKENI.

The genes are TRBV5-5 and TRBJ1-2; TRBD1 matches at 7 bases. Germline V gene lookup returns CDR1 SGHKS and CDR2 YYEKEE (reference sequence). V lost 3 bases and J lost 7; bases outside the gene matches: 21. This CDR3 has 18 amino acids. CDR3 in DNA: TGTGCCAGCAGCTCCGATGGCCCGGCAGGGGGAGTTTACGTTGGCTACACCTTC. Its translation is CASSSDGPAGGVYVGYTF.

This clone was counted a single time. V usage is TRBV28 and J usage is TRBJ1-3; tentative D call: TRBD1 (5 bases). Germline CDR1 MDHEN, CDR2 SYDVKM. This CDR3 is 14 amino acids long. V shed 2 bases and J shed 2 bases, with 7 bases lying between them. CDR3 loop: CASSLRGAGNTIYF. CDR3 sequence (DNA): TGTGCCAGCAGTTTACGGGGGGCTGGAAACACCATATATTTT.

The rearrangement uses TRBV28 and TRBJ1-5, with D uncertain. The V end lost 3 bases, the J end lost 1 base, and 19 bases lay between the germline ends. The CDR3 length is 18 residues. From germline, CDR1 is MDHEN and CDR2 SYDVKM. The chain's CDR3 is CASSFLDFAAPSNQPQHF. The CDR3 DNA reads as TGTGCCAGCAGTTTTCTAGATTTCGCGGCGCCCAGCAATCAGCCCCAGCATTTT.

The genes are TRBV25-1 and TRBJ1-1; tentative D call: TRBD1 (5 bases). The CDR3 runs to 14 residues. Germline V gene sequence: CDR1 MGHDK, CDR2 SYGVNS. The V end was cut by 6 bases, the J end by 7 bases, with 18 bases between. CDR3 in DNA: TGTGCCAGCAGCGTCCTGGGGGTGGCGGGTGAAGCTTTCTTT. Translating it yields CASSVLGVAGEAFF.

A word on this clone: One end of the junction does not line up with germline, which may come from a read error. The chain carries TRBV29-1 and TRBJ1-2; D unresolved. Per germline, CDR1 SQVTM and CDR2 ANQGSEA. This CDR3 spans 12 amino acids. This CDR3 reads CSVQESNYGYTF. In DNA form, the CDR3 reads TGCAGCGTTCAAGAATCGAACTATGGCTACACCTTC.

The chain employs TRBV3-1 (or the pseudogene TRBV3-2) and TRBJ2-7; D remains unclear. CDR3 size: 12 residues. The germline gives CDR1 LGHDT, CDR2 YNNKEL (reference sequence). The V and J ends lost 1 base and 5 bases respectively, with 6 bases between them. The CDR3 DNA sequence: TGTGCCAGCAGCCAAGTGTTTGACGAGCAGTACTTC. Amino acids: CASSQVFDEQYF.